What follows are 29 T cell receptor beta chains derived from one specimen sequenced in a study of radiation and T cells in renal cell carcinoma (dated by TCRdb to between 2020 and 2021). The library relied on the immunoSEQ multiplex PCR assay. TCRdb took over this immuneACCESS table, retaining in-frame rearrangements with V and J assigned. Such tables are incomplete; in checked studies, under half of the missing clones stem from an unresolved V gene, and the remainder is unexplained. The sample has some 120,000 clones on record, 75% to 90% of them singletons. The top ten hold approximately 2% of the sample. What the time point label conveys for this sample: blood 2 weeks post-SBRT. The intended sense of this specimen's treatment or condition label: 15 Gy SBRT to primary tumor, nephrectomy 4 weeks later. The material was blood, obtained from a patient whose treatment included radiotherapy and nephrectomy. These receptors originate from a woman between 55 and 75 years old with renal cell carcinoma.

The chain employs TRBV5-1 and TRBJ2-1, with 8 bases aligning to TRBD2. Trimming took 4 bases from V and 8 from J; bases not matched to a gene: 11. The CDR3 spans 15 residues. CDR1 is SGHRS, CDR2 YFSETQ, per germline. CDR3: CASSILADGPHEQFF. CDR3 coding DNA: TGCGCCAGCAGCATACTAGCGGATGGGCCCCATGAGCAGTTCTTC. The full variable domain, rest sourced from reference TRBV5-1 and TRBJ2-1, is KAGVTQTPRYLIKTRGQQVTLSCSPISGHRSVSWYQQTPGQGLQFLFEYFSETQRNKGNFPGRFSGRQFSNSRSEMNVSTLELGDSALYLCASSILADGPHEQFFGPGTRLTVL.

The chain employs TRBV21-1 and TRBJ1-1. TRBV21-1 constitutes a pseudogene. The CDR3 has 15 residues. The CDR3 DNA is TGTGCCAGTTCTACCGGGACCTTTGGGAACACTGAAGCTTTCTTT. Translated, it gives CASSTGTFGNTEAFF.

V usage is TRBV6-5 and J usage is TRBJ1-1; D gene uncertain. Trimming pared 2 bases from V and 9 bases from J, leaving 16 bases between. CDR3 length: 14 residues. Germline V gives CDR1 MNHEY, CDR2 SVGAGI. The CDR3 sequence is CASSYGRPGGKAFF. In nucleotides, the CDR3 is TGTGCCAGCAGTTACGGGCGACCAGGTGGGAAAGCTTTCTTT.

V and J are TRBV29-1 and TRBJ2-7; the D is unclear. Germline values: CDR1 SQVTM, CDR2 ANQGSEA. The length of the CDR3 is 12 residues. Trimming removed 5 bases from V and 0 bases from J, with 8 bases in between. CDR3 in DNA: TGCAGCGTTTTGGACGGCTCCTACGAGCAGTACTTC. It codes for CSVLDGSYEQYF.

The chain links TRBV15 to TRBJ2-7; no firm D call. CDR1 is LNHNV, CDR2 YYDKDF, per germline (reference sequence). The CDR3 consists of 14 residues. Trimming left V 0 bases short and J 2 bases short, with 8 bases between. DNA for the CDR3: TGTGCCACCAGCAGAGAGGCGACCGCCTACGAGCAGTACTTC. The encoded protein is CATSREATAYEQYF.

The chain recombines TRBV5-4 with TRBJ1-1; D unclear. From germline, CDR1 is SGHNT and CDR2 YYREEE (reference sequence). V lost 0 bases to trimming and J lost 0 bases, with 15 bases between them. The CDR3 has 17 residues. The CDR3 sequence is CASSLAPRAAMNTEAFF. DNA of the CDR3: TGTGCCAGCAGCTTGGCCCCGCGGGCGGCCATGAACACTGAAGCTTTCTTT.

The chain recombines TRBV5-1 with TRBJ2-5; D remains unclear. This CDR3 region has 14 residues. Germline loops: CDR1 SGHRS, CDR2 YFSETQ. V lost 0 bases and J 1 base, leaving 7 bases between the germline ends. CDR3 residues: CASSLGHPQETQYF. CDR3 bases: TGCGCCAGCAGCTTGGGGCACCCCCAAGAGACCCAGTACTTC.

The V gene is TRBV2, the J gene TRBJ1-1, with D possibly TRBD1 on 5 matching bases. V was trimmed by 5 bases and J by 7 bases, leaving 14 bases between them. The CDR3 spans 13 residues. Germline V lookup: CDR1 SNHLY, CDR2 FYNNEI. CDR3 sequence reads: CASSPGFVGEAFF. Here the CDR3 DNA reads TGTGCCAGCAGTCCAGGGTTTGTTGGTGAAGCTTTCTTT.

The chain recombines TRBV7-9 with TRBJ1-1, with TRBD1 matching over 8 bases. The ends lost 1 base at V and 1 base at J; junction bases unmatched: 5. The length of the CDR3 is 16 residues. CDR1 is SEHNR, CDR2 FQNEAQ, per germline (reference sequence). CDR3 loop: CASSLEQGGTNTEAFF. The CDR3, as DNA: TGTGCCAGCAGCTTAGAACAGGGGGGGACGAACACTGAAGCTTTCTTT.

The chain is built from TRBV10-2 and TRBJ1-1; D is possibly TRBD1 (6 bases). This CDR3 spans 14 amino acids. Germline CDR1 WSHSY, CDR2 SAAADI. Trimming pared 6 bases from V and 2 bases from J, leaving 13 bases between. The CDR3, as DNA: TGCGCCAGCAGAACCGGGACAACAAACACTGAAGCTTTCTTT. Translating it yields CASRTGTTNTEAFF.

The genes are TRBV5-1 and TRBJ1-4; 10 bases are shared with TRBD1. The CDR3 has 14 amino acids. With V trimmed by 4 bases and J by 5 bases, 2 bases remained unmatched. Germline V gene sequence: CDR1 SGHRS, CDR2 YFSETQ. In DNA, the CDR3 is TGCGCCAGCAGCCCGGACAGGGGGAATGAAAAACTGTTTTTT. Translation: CASSPDRGNEKLFF.

This clone is a singleton in its sample. The J gene is TRBJ2-7, the V gene TRBV30, with a tentative D call TRBD2 (6 bases). Germline CDR1 reads GTSNPN; CDR2 reads SVGIG (reference sequence). Trimming left V 4 bases short and J 3 bases short, with 13 bases between. This CDR3 has 13 residues. CDR3 in DNA: TGTGCCTGGACGCCCAGACTAGTCTACGAGCAGTACTTC. It encodes CAWTPRLVYEQYF.

The chain combines TRBV14 with TRBJ2-5; D is uncertain. The CDR3 is 11 residues long. Deletions cut 4 bases from V and 5 bases from J, with 5 bases between. In germline, CDR1 is SGHDN, CDR2 FVKESK. The CDR3 DNA sequence: TGTGCCAGCAGCCGGGGTGAGACCCAGTACTTC. The encoded protein is CASSRGETQYF.

The CDR3 loop reads CASSRVRNLNTEAFF. CDR3 bases: TGTGCCAGTAGTAGGGTCCGGAACTTGAACACTGAAGCTTTCTTT. The chain couples TRBV19 to TRBJ1-1; D uncertain. V lost 4 bases and J 0 bases, leaving 12 bases between the germline ends. Per the germline V gene, CDR1 is LNHDA and CDR2 is SQIVND (reference sequence). The CDR3 is 15 residues long.

The chain is built from TRBV7-9 and TRBJ1-4; D may be TRBD1 (5 bases). CDR1 is SEHNR and CDR2 is FQNEAQ in the germline V gene (reference sequence). The CDR3 is made up of 14 amino acids. V was clipped by 2 bases and J by 7 bases, with 11 bases between them. The CDR3 nucleotides are TGTGCCAGCAGCTTACCCAGGGCGGGTGAAAAACTGTTTTTT. This sequence encodes CASSLPRAGEKLFF.

The chain employs TRBV6-6 and TRBJ1-2; D is perhaps TRBD1 (6 bases). Looked up from germline, CDR1 is MNHNY and CDR2 is SVGAGI (reference sequence). CDR3 length: 13 amino acids. V lost 6 bases to trimming and J lost 2 bases, with 10 bases between them. The CDR3 bases are TGTGCCAGCAGCACGGGACAAAACTATGGCTACACCTTC. Its protein product is CASSTGQNYGYTF.

This clone occurred many times. The chain joins TRBV28 to TRBJ1-5, with 8 positions matching TRBD1. The CDR3 is 15 amino acids. V lost 7 bases, J lost 3 bases, and 8 bases stayed unmatched. CDR1 is MDHEN, CDR2 SYDVKM, per germline. The CDR3 sequence is CASTSDRVYNQPQHF. DNA of the CDR3: TGTGCCAGCACCTCGGACAGGGTATACAATCAGCCCCAGCATTTT.

This chain links TRBV19 with TRBJ2-5; TRBD1 is a possible D gene (6 bases). Deletions cut 8 bases from V and 4 bases from J, with 14 bases between. This CDR3 spans 13 amino acids. Germline V gene sequence: CDR1 LNHDA, CDR2 SQIVND (reference sequence). CDR3 amino acids: CASLGAWGETQYF. CDR3 DNA sequence: TGTGCCAGTCTGGGGGCGTGGGGAGAGACCCAGTACTTC.

With respect to this clone: The same CDR3 arises from other DNA sequences in this sample as well. The chain has TRBV9 and TRBJ1-2, with no clear D. Germline CDR1 is SGDLS and CDR2 is YYNGEE. Trimming took 0 bases from V and 3 from J, leaving 6 bases between them. This CDR3 is built from 13 residues. The CDR3 sequence: CASSVDRDYGYTF. The CDR3 DNA follows: TGTGCCAGCAGCGTAGACCGGGACTATGGCTACACCTTC.

The CDR3 loop is CASSRQGTGANVLTF. The CDR3 bases are TGCGCCAGCAGCAGACAGGGTACTGGGGCCAACGTCCTGACTTTC. This chain joins TRBV4-3 and TRBJ2-6; 7 positions match TRBD1. V dropped 5 bases and J dropped 2; count of bases not matched to a gene: 3. This CDR3 region has 15 residues. The germline gives CDR1 LGHNA, CDR2 YSLEER.

J is TRBJ2-1 and V is TRBV11-1; D is undetermined. CDR1 and CDR2 (germline): SGHAT, FQDESV (reference sequence). V lost 5 bases, J lost 0 bases, and 14 bases lay in between. The CDR3 runs to 16 residues. The CDR3 DNA reads TGTGCCAGCAGCCCCAATACAGCCAGCTCCTACAATGAGCAGTTCTTC. It encodes CASSPNTASSYNEQFF.

The table lists this clone with a count of one. The chain employs TRBV2 and TRBJ2-3; tentatively, D is TRBD1 (7 bases). The CDR3 totals 15 residues. With 5 bases removed from V and 3 bases from J, the gap between germline ends came to 15 bases. CDR1 and CDR2 (germline): SNHLY, FYNNEI. The CDR3 sequence: CASSIRQGGTDTQYF. The CDR3 DNA reads TGTGCCAGCAGTATTCGACAGGGAGGAACAGATACGCAGTATTTT. Full variable domain (outside the CDR3, taken from reference TRBV2 and TRBJ2-3): EPEVTQTPSHQVTQMGQEVILRCVPISNHLYFYWYRQILGQKVEFLVSFYNNEISEKSEIFDDQFSVERPDGSNFTLKIRSTKLEDSAMYFCASSIRQGGTDTQYFGPGTRLTVL.

The chain has TRBV11-2 and TRBJ2-1; TRBD2 is a possible D gene (6 bases). The V end was cut by 2 bases, the J end by 3 bases, with 11 bases between. This CDR3 region has 15 residues. Germline CDR1 and CDR2: SGHAT and FQNNGV. CDR3 in amino acids: CASSLKGLLYNEQFF. CDR3 DNA: TGTGCCAGCAGCTTAAAGGGACTGCTCTACAATGAGCAGTTCTTC.

This chain links TRBV27 with TRBJ2-7, with TRBD2 as a possible D gene (5 bases). The CDR3 spans 15 residues. The V gene lost 5 bases and the J gene lost 1 base, with 15 bases spanning the gap. Germline V CDR1 and CDR2: MNHEY, SMNVEV (reference sequence). The CDR3: CASSLRLQRSYEQYF. CDR3 DNA sequence: TGTGCCAGCAGTCTGCGACTCCAGCGGTCCTACGAGCAGTACTTC.

This chain uses TRBV7-9 with TRBJ2-5; D tentatively fits TRBD1 or TRBD2 (5 bases each). Between the trimmed V and J ends, which lost 5 bases and 5 bases, there was a span of 15 bases. Germline CDR1 reads SEHNR; CDR2 reads FQNEAQ (reference sequence). The CDR3 extends over 14 amino acids. Written as DNA, the CDR3 is TGTGCCAGCAGCCCACGGGGACCGGGGGAGACCCAGTACTTC. Protein: CASSPRGPGETQYF. Combining the CDR3 with reference TRBV7-9 and TRBJ2-5 gives the whole variable domain DTGVSQNPRHKITKRGQNVTFRCDPISEHNRLYWYRQTLGQGPEFLTYFQNEAQLEKSRLLSDRFSAERPKGSFSTLEIQRTEQGDSAMYLCASSPRGPGETQYFGPGTRLLVL.

This clone appeared a single time. This sequence joins TRBV5-1 and TRBJ1-2, with TRBD1 as a possible D gene (5 bases). Germline assignment: CDR1 SGHRS and CDR2 YFSETQ. The V end lost 0 bases, the J end lost 3 bases, and 6 bases lay between the germline ends. This CDR3 spans 13 amino acids. The CDR3 protein is CASSLVGDYGYTF. Written as DNA, the CDR3 is TGCGCCAGCAGCTTGGTGGGGGACTATGGCTACACCTTC.

The chain uses TRBV7-2 and TRBJ1-3; D unclear. V lost 3 bases and J lost 0, with 6 bases in between. Germline CDR1 is SGHTA and CDR2 is FQGNSA. CDR3 length equals 14 residues. In DNA, the CDR3 is TGTGCCAGCAGCTTTGAGCTCTCTGGAAACACCATATATTTT. Protein: CASSFELSGNTIYF.

This rearrangement joins TRBV4-3 to TRBJ1-2; possibly TRBD1 for D (6 bases). The CDR3 length is 14 residues. The V end lost 1 base, the J end lost 4 bases, and 10 bases lay between the germline ends. Germline loops: CDR1 LGHNA, CDR2 YSLEER. The chain's CDR3 is CASSQARGSYGYTF. The CDR3 nucleotides are TGCGCCAGCAGCCAAGCCAGGGGAAGCTATGGCTACACCTTC.

The chain is built from TRBV5-4 and TRBJ1-1; maybe TRBD1 (5 bases). There are 16 residues in the CDR3. V shed 0 bases and J shed 2 bases, with 14 bases lying between them. From germline, CDR1 is SGHNT and CDR2 YYREEE (reference sequence). This chain's CDR3 is CASSLGGGGVNTEAFF. In nucleotides, the CDR3 is TGTGCCAGCAGCTTGGGCGGGGGTGGCGTTAACACTGAAGCTTTCTTT.